This T cell receptor (beta chain) emerged from a study of T cells after yellow fever vaccination. General study findings and limits: Highly abundant clonotypes carried over from the bulk population could end up in FACS-sorted repertoires as contaminants. On re-exposure, the response was weaker but peaked faster, at day 5 versus 15.

Of note for this clonotype: Its antigen is not known.

The TCR cDNA carried a universal primer site and UMIs from 5'RACE template switching. TCRdb reprocessed the 5' RACE reads with MiXCR, giving one entry per CDR3 protein. The table lists hundreds of thousands of distinct CDR3 sequences, around 21% of them singletons, with 13% to 15% in the top ten. CDR1 MNHEY and CDR2 SVGAGI come from the germline V gene. V was trimmed by 5 bases and J by 6 bases, leaving 13 bases between them. The CDR3 sequence is 14 residues long. The chain links TRBV6-5 to TRBJ1-4; maybe TRBD1 (5 bases). This clonotype originated in a man aged 25 to 45 who received the YFV17D yellow fever vaccine. Specimen: PBMCs, collected 15 days after the yellow fever booster vaccination. For the CDR3, the DNA is TGTGCCAGCAGTCACGGGACGCTGGATGAAAAACTGTTTTTT. This encodes CASSHGTLDEKLFF.